The source of this T cell receptor beta chain is a study of cytomegalovirus exposure and HLA in healthy donors. This clone was observed a single time. The antigen is unknown. V lost 4 bases and J 4 bases, leaving 17 bases between the germline ends. The CDR3 runs to 15 residues. The germline CDR1 and CDR2 sequences are SQVTM and ANQGSEA. Findings of the study overall: Reports showed the classifier diagnosing cytomegalovirus status with high specificity and sensitivity.

Clones were read by immunoSEQ multiplex PCR, and TCRdb kept only the in-frame ones, dropping some. The table includes roughly 250,000 clones, around 88% detected once. The rearrangement uses TRBV29-1 and TRBJ1-3; D remains unclear. The TCR was taken from a woman in her twenties or thirties in good health and CMV-seropositive. The source material was PBMCs. This CDR3 reads CSVGVQNSPGNTIYF. The CDR3 bases are TGCAGCGTTGGGGTCCAAAATAGCCCCGGAAACACCATATATTTT. The full variable domain, rest sourced from reference TRBV29-1 and TRBJ1-3, is SAVISQKPSRDICQRGTSLTIQCQVDSQVTMMFWYRQQPGQSLTLIATANQGSEATYESGFVIDKFPISRPNLTFSTLTVSNMSPEDSSIYLCSVGVQNSPGNTIYFGEGSWLTVV.